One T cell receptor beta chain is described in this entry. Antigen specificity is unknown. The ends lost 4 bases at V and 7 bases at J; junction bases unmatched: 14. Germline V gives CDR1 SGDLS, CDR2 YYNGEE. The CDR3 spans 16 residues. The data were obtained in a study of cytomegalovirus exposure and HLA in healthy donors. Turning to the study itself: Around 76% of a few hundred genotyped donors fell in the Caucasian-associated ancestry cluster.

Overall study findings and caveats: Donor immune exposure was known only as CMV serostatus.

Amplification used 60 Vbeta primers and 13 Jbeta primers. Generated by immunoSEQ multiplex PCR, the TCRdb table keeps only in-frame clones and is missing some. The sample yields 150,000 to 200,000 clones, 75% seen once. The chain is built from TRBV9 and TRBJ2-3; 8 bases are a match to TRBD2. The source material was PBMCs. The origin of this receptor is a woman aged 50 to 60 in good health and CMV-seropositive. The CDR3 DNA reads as TGTGCCAGCAGCCCAGAGGATGGCGGGGGGCTATATACGCAGTATTTT. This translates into CASSPEDGGGLYTQYF.